The 27 T cell receptor beta chains below were found in one sample sequenced in a study of T cells in Graves' hyperthyroidism and ophthalmopathy. RNA transcripts gave rise to amplified TCR beta CDR3 regions. The primer set for the first-round RT-PCR of the TCR CDR3 was HTBI. TCRdb recomputed calls from the multiplex PCR reads with MiXCR, one row per CDR3 protein. This repertoire shows some 250,000 distinct CDR3 sequences, 15% found once; its top ten account for 30% to 35%. Sequencing used blood. These receptors all come from a woman in her 50s with Graves' hyperthyroidism that later progressed to Graves' ophthalmopathy.

This clonotype showed up many times. The chain uses TRBV10-2 and TRBJ1-5; 10 bases match TRBD1. Trimming took 8 bases from V and 7 from J; bases not matched to a gene: 8. The CDR3 spans 14 residues. Germline V lookup: CDR1 WSHSY, CDR2 SAAADI. In DNA form, the CDR3 reads TGCGCCAGCGCCCGACAGGGGGCCAACCAGCCCCAGCATTTT. Protein sequence: CASARQGANQPQHF.

This clonotype appeared many times. The chain links TRBV6-1 to TRBJ1-6; 7 bases are a match to TRBD1. Trimming cost V 5 bases and J 6 bases; bases outside gene matches: 7. From germline, CDR1 is MNHNS and CDR2 SASEGT. The length of the CDR3 is 15 residues. In DNA, the CDR3 is TGTGCCAGCAGTTCACCGGGACAGTTTAATTCACCCCTCCACTTT. It translates to CASSSPGQFNSPLHF.

This clonotype was found many times. This chain links TRBV7-2 with TRBJ2-1; no reliable D call. V was clipped by 3 bases and J by 2 bases, with 8 bases between them. This CDR3 region has 14 residues. From germline, CDR1 is SGHTA and CDR2 FQGNSA. The CDR3 DNA reads TGTGCCAGCAGCTTCGGGCCAGCCTACAATGAGCAGTTCTTC. It codes for CASSFGPAYNEQFF. Based on the CDR3 plus reference TRBV7-2 and TRBJ2-1, the full variable domain is GAGVSQSPSNKVTEKGKDVELRCDPISGHTALYWYRQSLGQGLEFLIYFQGNSAPDKSGLPSDRFSAERTGGSVSTLTIQRTQQEDSAVYLCASSFGPAYNEQFFGPGTRLTVL.

This clonotype occurred many times. The rearrangement links TRBV27 to TRBJ2-3; 7 bases are a match to TRBD2. Trimming removed 10 bases from V and 6 bases from J; junction bases left unmatched: 10. Germline CDR1 reads MNHEY; CDR2 reads SMNVEV (reference sequence). The CDR3 has 13 amino acids. The CDR3 coding sequence is TGTGCCATTCGCGGACTAGGGTCGGATACGCAGTATTTT. This encodes CAIRGLGSDTQYF.

This clonotype was observed a handful of times. The chain uses TRBV28 and TRBJ1-4; D not certain. The CDR3 has 13 residues. Germline assignment: CDR1 MDHEN and CDR2 SYDVKM. V was clipped by 2 bases and J by 7 bases, with 8 bases between them. CDR3 in amino acids: CASSLVDGEKLFF. The CDR3 DNA reads as TGTGCCAGCAGTTTAGTGGACGGTGAAAAACTGTTTTTT.

This clonotype was found many times. The chain joins TRBV7-9 to TRBJ2-1; TRBD2 aligns across 9 bases. The V and J ends lost 5 bases and 5 bases, in that order; junction bases with no gene match: 4. The CDR3 length is 14 residues. The germline gives CDR1 SEHNR, CDR2 FQNEAQ (reference sequence). CDR3 amino acids: CASSPRLADNEQFF. The CDR3 bases are TGTGCCAGCAGCCCCCGACTAGCGGACAATGAGCAGTTCTTC.

There are many counts of this clonotype. The CDR3 sequence: CASSWGVWWYTDTQYF. The CDR3 nucleotides are TGCGCCAGCAGCTGGGGCGTGTGGTGGTACACAGATACGCAGTATTTT. The genes are TRBV5-1 and TRBJ2-3; a possible D gene is TRBD1 (5 bases). In germline, CDR1 is SGHRS, CDR2 YFSETQ. The V and J ends lost 3 bases and 2 bases respectively, with 16 bases between them. The CDR3 runs 16 residues.

This clonotype was seen at least ten times. The V gene is TRBV27, the J gene TRBJ2-1; 9 bases match TRBD1. Germline V gene data show CDR1 as MNHEY and CDR2 as SMNVEV (reference sequence). The CDR3 has 16 amino acids. V lost 7 bases and J lost 6; bases outside the gene matches: 13. The CDR3 region is CASNRRPGQGSNEQFF. CDR3 nucleotide sequence: TGTGCCAGCAACCGAAGGCCGGGACAGGGTAGCAATGAGCAGTTCTTC.

J is TRBJ2-7 and V is TRBV3-1; 8 nucleotides agree with TRBD2. V shed 6 bases and J 3 bases; nucleotides not matched to a gene: 4. The germline V gene has CDR1 LGHDT and CDR2 YNNKEL (reference sequence). CDR3 length: 13 residues. The CDR3 protein is CASSFLAGYEQYF. The CDR3 region has the DNA TGTGCCAGCAGTTTCCTAGCGGGCTACGAGCAGTACTTC.

There are many counts of this clonotype. The chain couples TRBV4-1 to TRBJ2-7; D may be TRBD1 (6 bases). Germline CDR1 and CDR2: MGHRA and YSYEKL. V lost 5 bases to trimming and J lost 5 bases, with 19 bases between them. This CDR3 spans 15 amino acids. Here the CDR3 reads CASSIRTAQGDEQYF. Here the CDR3 DNA reads TGCGCCAGCAGCATACGGACAGCACAAGGGGACGAGCAGTACTTC.

The sample holds many counts of this clonotype. J is TRBJ2-6 and V is TRBV20-1; D is ambiguous. The CDR3 sequence is 12 residues long. The germline V gene encodes CDR1 DFQATT and CDR2 SNEGSKA (reference sequence). Trimming shortened V by 6 bases and J by 1 base, and 4 bases separated the two germline ends. The CDR3 is CSAPSGANVLTF. The DNA for the CDR3 is TGCAGTGCCCCGTCTGGGGCCAACGTCCTGACTTTC.

This clonotype showed up just a few times. The chain recombines TRBV5-1 with TRBJ2-5; D is uncertain. This CDR3 spans 15 amino acids. The V gene lost 1 base and the J gene lost 2 bases, with 12 bases spanning the gap. Germline V CDR1 and CDR2: SGHRS, YFSETQ. DNA for the CDR3: TGCGCCAGCAGCTTGTTACCGGGTTATCAAGAGACCCAGTACTTC. Its protein product is CASSLLPGYQETQYF.

This clonotype was picked up many times. The chain is built from TRBV29-1 and TRBJ2-3, with D perhaps being TRBD1 or TRBD2 (5 bases each). V lost 3 bases, J lost 1 base, and 8 bases lay in between. Germline assignment: CDR1 SQVTM and CDR2 ANQGSEA. The CDR3 is made up of 13 amino acids. The CDR3 loop is CSVDTGRTDTQYF. In DNA form, the CDR3 reads TGCAGCGTTGACACGGGGCGCACAGATACGCAGTATTTT.

This clonotype was detected ten times or more. The gene calls are TRBV2 and TRBJ2-7; D may be TRBD1 or TRBD2 (6 bases each). Germline CDR1 SNHLY, CDR2 FYNNEI. Trimming pared 0 bases from V and 7 bases from J, leaving 13 bases between. This CDR3 region has 14 residues. Written as DNA, the CDR3 is TGTGCCAGCAGTGAAGCGCTTAGGGGGGTTGAGCAGTACTTC. Protein: CASSEALRGVEQYF.

Many counts were recorded for this clonotype. The V call is TRBV20-1, the J call TRBJ2-1; TRBD2 agrees at 11 bases. Unmatched junction bases numbered 8, after V lost 6 bases and J lost 7 bases. The CDR3 spans 14 residues. Germline V gene sequence: CDR1 DFQATT, CDR2 SNEGSKA (reference sequence). Written as DNA, the CDR3 is TGCAGTGCCCCACTAGCGGGAGTTTTTAATGAGCAGTTCTTC. Its translation is CSAPLAGVFNEQFF.

This clonotype was seen ten or more times. The gene calls are TRBV20-1 and TRBJ2-1; possibly TRBD2 for D (6 bases). The CDR3 loop spans 15 amino acids. In germline, CDR1 is DFQATT, CDR2 SNEGSKA (reference sequence). The V end was cut by 6 bases, the J end by 5 bases, with 20 bases between. DNA of the CDR3: TGCAGTGCGGGGGTGAAACTAGCCTGGCACAATGAGCAGTTCTTC. This encodes CSAGVKLAWHNEQFF.

This clonotype was counted a few times. V gene TRBV4-1 combines with J gene TRBJ2-5; 10 nucleotides agree with TRBD2. The CDR3 length is 20 residues. The trim removed 1 base at V and 1 base at J, leaving 15 bases unmatched. CDR1 is MGHRA and CDR2 is YSYEKL in the germline V gene. The CDR3 spells CASSQAPGLAEGQIQETQYF. Written as DNA, the CDR3 is TGCGCCAGCAGCCAAGCCCCTGGACTAGCGGAGGGGCAGATCCAAGAGACCCAGTACTTC.

The chain recombines TRBV9 with TRBJ2-2; TRBD2 matches at 7 bases. Germline V gene sequence: CDR1 SGDLS, CDR2 YYNGEE. The CDR3 spans 15 residues. Trimming at V came to 4 bases and at J to 2 bases, leaving 5 bases not matched to a gene. The CDR3 reads CASSSGDYNTGELFF. CDR3 nucleotides: TGTGCCAGCAGCTCTGGGGACTATAACACCGGGGAGCTGTTTTTT.

The chain recombines TRBV9 with TRBJ2-5; 8 bases align to TRBD2. The CDR3 runs 14 residues. V was pared by 1 base and J by 5 bases, with 4 bases of the junction left unmatched. The germline CDR1 and CDR2 sequences are SGDLS and YYNGEE. CDR3 bases: TGTGCCAGCAGCGTACTCCCGGGAGGGGAGACCCAGTACTTC. Protein product: CASSVLPGGETQYF.

This clonotype has ten or more counts. The J gene is TRBJ2-5, the V gene TRBV24-1, with D perhaps matching TRBD1 (6 bases). The CDR3 totals 14 residues. The germline CDR1 and CDR2 sequences are KGHDR and SFDVKD. Trimming removed 2 bases at V and 5 bases at J, with 11 bases between. The CDR3, as DNA: TGTGCCACCAGTGATTCAGGGGCCCGCGAGACCCAGTACTTC. It specifies CATSDSGARETQYF.

This clonotype occurred many times. The chain employs TRBV5-1 and TRBJ1-5; D is unclear. Trimming shortened V by 4 bases and J by 1 base, and 6 bases separated the two germline ends. The CDR3 has 13 residues. CDR1 is SGHRS and CDR2 is YFSETQ in the germline V gene. The CDR3 reads CASSLISNQPQHF. CDR3 bases: TGCGCCAGCAGCCTAATAAGCAATCAGCCCCAGCATTTT.

Ten or more counts support this clonotype. V and J are TRBV10-2 and TRBJ2-7; 9 positions agree with TRBD2. Looked up from germline, CDR1 is WSHSY and CDR2 is SAAADI. This CDR3 has 14 residues. V trimming: 6 bases; J trimming: 5 bases; junction bases outside the gene matches: 8. CDR3 sequence (DNA): TGCGCCAGCAGACGTAGCGGGAGTCCCCACGAGCAGTACTTC. This codes for CASRRSGSPHEQYF.

The table lists this clonotype with many counts. This chain links TRBV5-1 with TRBJ2-1; a possible D gene is TRBD2 (5 bases). This CDR3 is 15 amino acids long. The germline CDR1 and CDR2 sequences are SGHRS and YFSETQ. With 4 bases removed from V and 3 bases from J, the gap between germline ends came to 14 bases. The CDR3 loop reads CASSPFRGNYNEQFF. CDR3 nucleotides: TGCGCCAGCAGCCCCTTCCGGGGTAACTACAATGAGCAGTTCTTC.

Remarks on this clonotype: A much larger clone differs by one base, so this may be a read error. This chain uses TRBV7-9 with TRBJ2-1; D gene unclear. The germline V gene has CDR1 SEHNR and CDR2 FQNEAQ (reference sequence). This CDR3 contains 14 residues. CDR3 sequence reads: CASSLEAQGNEQLF. CDR3 in DNA: TGTGCCAGCAGCTTAGAGGCTCAAGGCAATGAGCAGCTCTTC.

The sample holds many counts of this clonotype. J is TRBJ2-1 and V is TRBV5-1, with no clear D. Germline CDR1 reads SGHRS; CDR2 reads YFSETQ. V was clipped by 5 bases and J by 5 bases, with 11 bases between them. The CDR3 runs to 13 residues. The CDR3 nucleotides are TGCGCCAGCAGACTTGGCCTCGACAATGAGCAGTTCTTC. Protein sequence: CASRLGLDNEQFF.

Many counts were recorded for this clonotype. CDR3 region: CASSLGVTGYTF. For the CDR3, the DNA is TGTGCCAGCAGTTTGGGAGTCACGGGCTACACCTTC. The chain is built from TRBV28 and TRBJ1-2, with D unresolved. The length of the CDR3 is 12 residues. The germline gives CDR1 MDHEN, CDR2 SYDVKM. Trimming removed 3 bases from V and 8 bases from J, with 10 bases in between.

Comments on this clonotype: A much more abundant neighbour one base away suggests this may be a read error. The V call is TRBV11-1, the J call TRBJ2-5; either TRBD1 or TRBD2 may fit D (5 bases each). The CDR3 consists of 13 residues. The V and J ends lost 5 bases and 5 bases respectively, with 12 bases between them. Germline CDR1 SGHAT, CDR2 FQDESV (reference sequence). CDR3 nucleotides: TGTGCCAGCAGCCACGCCGAGGGGGAGACCCAGTACTTC. This sequence encodes CASSHAEGETQYF.